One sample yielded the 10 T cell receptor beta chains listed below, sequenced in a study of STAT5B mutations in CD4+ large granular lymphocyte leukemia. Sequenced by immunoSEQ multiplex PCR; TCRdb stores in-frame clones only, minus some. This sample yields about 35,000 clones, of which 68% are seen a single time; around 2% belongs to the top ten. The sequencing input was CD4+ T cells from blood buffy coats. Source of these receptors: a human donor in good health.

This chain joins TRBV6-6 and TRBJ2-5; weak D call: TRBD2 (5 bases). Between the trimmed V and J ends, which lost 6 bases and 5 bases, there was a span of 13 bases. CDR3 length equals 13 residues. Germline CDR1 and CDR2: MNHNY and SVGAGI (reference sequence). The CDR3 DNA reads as TGTGCCAGCAGCCCCGGGGTTGGGGAGACCCAGTACTTC. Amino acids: CASSPGVGETQYF.

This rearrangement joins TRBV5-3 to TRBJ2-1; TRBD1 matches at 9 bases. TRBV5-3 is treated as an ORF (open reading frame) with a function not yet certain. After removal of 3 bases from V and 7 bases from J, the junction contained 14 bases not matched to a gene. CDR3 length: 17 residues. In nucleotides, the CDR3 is TGTGCCAGAAGCTACAGGGGGCGTCCCCCTGTTTTGAATGAGCAGTTCTTC. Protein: CARSYRGRPPVLNEQFF.

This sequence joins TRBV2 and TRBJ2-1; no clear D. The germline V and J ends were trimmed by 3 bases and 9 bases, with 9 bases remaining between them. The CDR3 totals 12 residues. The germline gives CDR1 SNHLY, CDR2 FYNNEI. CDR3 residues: CASSDPVSEQFF. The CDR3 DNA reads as TGTGCCAGCAGTGACCCGGTCAGTGAGCAGTTCTTC.

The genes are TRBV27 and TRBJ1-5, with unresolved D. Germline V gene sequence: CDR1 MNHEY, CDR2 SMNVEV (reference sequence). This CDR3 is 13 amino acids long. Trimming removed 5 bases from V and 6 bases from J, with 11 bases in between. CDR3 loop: CASSGTRLQPQHF. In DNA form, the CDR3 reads TGTGCCAGCAGTGGTACCAGGCTTCAGCCCCAGCATTTT.

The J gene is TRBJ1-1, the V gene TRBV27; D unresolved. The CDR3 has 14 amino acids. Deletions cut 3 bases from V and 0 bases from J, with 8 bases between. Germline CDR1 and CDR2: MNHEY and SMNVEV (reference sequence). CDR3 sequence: CASSFGRMNTEAFF. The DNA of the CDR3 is TGTGCCAGCAGTTTCGGAAGAATGAACACTGAAGCTTTCTTT.

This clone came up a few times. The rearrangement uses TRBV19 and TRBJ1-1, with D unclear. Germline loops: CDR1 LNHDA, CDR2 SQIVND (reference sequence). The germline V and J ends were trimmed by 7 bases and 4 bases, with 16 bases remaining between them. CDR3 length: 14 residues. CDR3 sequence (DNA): TGTGCCAGTATTGAGACGGGAACGGTCACTGAAGCTTTCTTT. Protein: CASIETGTVTEAFF.

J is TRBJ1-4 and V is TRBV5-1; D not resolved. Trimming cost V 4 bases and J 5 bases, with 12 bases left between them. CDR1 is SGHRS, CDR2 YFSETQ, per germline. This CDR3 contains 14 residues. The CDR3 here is CASSPDVRNEKLFF. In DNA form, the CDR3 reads TGCGCCAGCAGCCCGGACGTCAGGAATGAAAAACTGTTTTTT.

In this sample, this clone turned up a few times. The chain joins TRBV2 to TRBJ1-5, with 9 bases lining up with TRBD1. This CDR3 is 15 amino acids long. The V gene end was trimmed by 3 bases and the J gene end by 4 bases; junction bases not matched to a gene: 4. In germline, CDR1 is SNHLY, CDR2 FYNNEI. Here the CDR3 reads CASSDEGTGNQPQHF. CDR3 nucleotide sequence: TGTGCCAGCAGTGATGAAGGGACAGGGAATCAGCCCCAGCATTTT.

CDR3 bases: TGTGCCAGCAGCCAACCCCAGGTGGGCAATCAGCCCCAGCATTTT. Translated: CASSQPQVGNQPQHF. The chain combines TRBV11-1 with TRBJ1-5; D is uncertain. Germline lookup yields CDR1 SGHAT and CDR2 FQDESV (reference sequence). V lost 5 bases to trimming and J lost 2 bases, with 13 bases between them. This CDR3 comprises 15 residues. Filled out from reference TRBV11-1 and TRBJ1-5, the complete variable domain reads EAEVAQSPRYKITEKSQAVAFWCDPISGHATLYWYRQILGQGPELLVQFQDESVVDDSQLPKDRFSAERLKGVDSTLKIQPAELGDSAMYLCASSQPQVGNQPQHFGDGTRLSIL.

The CDR3 coding sequence is TGTGCCATCAGTGGGACAGATAGCAATCAGCCCCAGCATTTT. This encodes CAISGTDSNQPQHF. This chain joins TRBV10-3 and TRBJ1-5, with D possibly being TRBD1 (6 bases). V was trimmed by 4 bases and J by 0 bases, leaving 7 bases between them. This CDR3 has 14 residues. Germline V gene sequence: CDR1 ENHRY, CDR2 SYGVKD.